This T cell receptor (beta chain) was found in a study of blood T cell repertoires in COVID-19. Whole-study context: The samples span acute and convalescent COVID-19 from the United States, Italy and Spain. Sources were T cells, B-cell-depleted T cells, or PBMCs; the material itself was cDNA or gDNA.

Sequencing used immunoSEQ multiplex PCR; TCRdb keeps in-frame clones, though not all of them. The data hold about 150,000 clones, with 86% observed a single time. Germline lookup yields CDR1 SEHNR and CDR2 FQNEAQ (reference sequence). This CDR3 region has 14 residues. With V trimmed by 5 bases and J by 9 bases, 9 bases remained unmatched. The sequenced sample consisted of peripheral blood. This clonotype was obtained from a man in his 70s with acute or convalescent COVID-19. The chain is built from TRBV7-9 and TRBJ2-7; 11 bases match TRBD2. CDR3 sequence reads: CASSPSTSGSRQYF. The CDR3 nucleotides are TGTGCCAGCAGCCCCAGTACTAGCGGGAGTAGGCAGTACTTC.